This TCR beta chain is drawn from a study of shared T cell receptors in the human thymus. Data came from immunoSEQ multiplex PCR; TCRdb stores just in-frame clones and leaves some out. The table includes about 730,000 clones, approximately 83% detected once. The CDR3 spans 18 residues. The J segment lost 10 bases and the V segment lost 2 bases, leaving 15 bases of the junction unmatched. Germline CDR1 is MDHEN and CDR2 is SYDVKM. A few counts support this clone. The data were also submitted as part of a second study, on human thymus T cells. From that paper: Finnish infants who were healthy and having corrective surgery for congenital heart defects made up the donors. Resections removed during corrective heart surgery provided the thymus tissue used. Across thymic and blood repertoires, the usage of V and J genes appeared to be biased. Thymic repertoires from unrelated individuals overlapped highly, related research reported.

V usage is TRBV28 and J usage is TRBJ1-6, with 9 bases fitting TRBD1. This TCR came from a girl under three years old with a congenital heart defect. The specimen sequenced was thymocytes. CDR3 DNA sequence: TGTGCCAGCAGTTTACGCCCGAGGGGACAGGGAGTAGGCTCACCCCTCCACTTT. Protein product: CASSLRPRGQGVGSPLHF.